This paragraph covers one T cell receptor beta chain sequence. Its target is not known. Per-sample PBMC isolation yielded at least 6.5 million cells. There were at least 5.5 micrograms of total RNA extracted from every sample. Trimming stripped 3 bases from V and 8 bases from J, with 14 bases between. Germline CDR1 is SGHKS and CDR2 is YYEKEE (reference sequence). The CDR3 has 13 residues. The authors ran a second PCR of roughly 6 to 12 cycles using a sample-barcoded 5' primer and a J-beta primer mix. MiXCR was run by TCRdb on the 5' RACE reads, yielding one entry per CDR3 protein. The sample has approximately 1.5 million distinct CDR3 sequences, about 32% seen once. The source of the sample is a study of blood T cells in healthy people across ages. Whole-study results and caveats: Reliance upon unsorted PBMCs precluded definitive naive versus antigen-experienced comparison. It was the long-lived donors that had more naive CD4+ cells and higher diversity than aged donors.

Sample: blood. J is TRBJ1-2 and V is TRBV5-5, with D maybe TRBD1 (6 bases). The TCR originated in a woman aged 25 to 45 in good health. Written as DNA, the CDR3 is TGTGCCAGCAGCTCTACAGGGACGAGCGGCTACACCTTC. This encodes CASSSTGTSGYTF.